The T cell receptor (beta chain) described here comes from a study of blood T cell repertoires in COVID-19. On the study more broadly: Spain, Italy and the United States supplied samples that represented acute and convalescent COVID-19.

Sequencing was performed with immunoSEQ multiplex PCR; in TCRdb, only in-frame clones are kept and a portion is missing. In the table there are approximately 150,000 clones, around 81% of which are singletons. The CDR3 totals 16 residues. V gave up 3 bases and J gave up 7 bases, with 19 bases separating them. CDR1 MNHNS and CDR2 SASEGT come from the germline V gene. Sequencing used peripheral blood. The rearrangement uses TRBV6-1 and TRBJ2-1; maybe TRBD2 (6 bases). The receptor was isolated from a man in his sixties with active or convalescent COVID-19. The CDR3: CASSDRMAGSRNEQFF. The CDR3 DNA follows: TGTGCCAGCAGTGACCGCATGGCGGGGTCACGGAATGAGCAGTTCTTC.